Each of the 5 T cell receptor beta chains below was sequenced from the same sample in a study of T cells expressing NK-cell markers. TCRdb reprocessed the 5' RACE reads; each CDR3 protein has one entry and no DNA is given. The listing contains about 150,000 distinct CDR3 sequences. The sequenced material came from blood T cells: a sorted CD56 or NKG2C T cell subset, CD4+ or CD8+ T cells, or bulk PBMC T cells (not recorded which). The receptors originated from a man aged 18 to 69 in good health.

The rearrangement uses TRBV6-1 and TRBJ2-7; TCRdb picks TRBD2, but there is no DNA to check that call. The CDR3 covers 15 residues. Germline loops: CDR1 MNHNS, CDR2 SASEGT. This CDR3 reads CASSDQTSGGYEQYF.

The gene calls are TRBV12-3 or TRBV12-4 and TRBJ1-2; TCRdb selects TRBD1, and the lack of DNA leaves this call unchecked. The CDR3 totals 17 residues. The chain's CDR3 is CASSLAWGQGKYDGYTF.

This chain connects TRBV12-3 or TRBV12-4 to TRBJ2-2; the D call of TRBD1 rests on TCRdb alone, since no DNA is present to check it. The CDR3 extends over 15 amino acids. CDR3 sequence: CASSPGQGRGGELFF.

The V and J genes are TRBV5-1 and TRBJ2-7. The CDR3 has 15 amino acids. CDR1 is SGHRS, CDR2 YFSETQ, per germline. The CDR3 here is CASSLDTDETYEQYF.

The gene calls are TRBV5-4 and TRBJ2-7; TCRdb designates TRBD1, a call that cannot be tested without DNA. The CDR3 has 14 amino acids. Germline V gives CDR1 SGHNT, CDR2 YYREEE (reference sequence). The CDR3 spells CASSLGQGSYEQYF.